This is a list of T cell receptor beta chains from one sample in a study of neoadjuvant anti-PD-1 for oral cavity cancer. Profiled with immunoSEQ multiplex PCR; TCRdb holds only in-frame clones, not every one. The sample contains some 15,000 clones, around 70% of which appear only once. The sample here was PBMCs, taken after nivolumab (anti-PD-1) treatment. Every receptor here comes from a person aged 35-79 years with oral cavity squamous cell carcinoma. Each CDR3 is given with its conserved first and last residue. D genes are given only for firm matches. Size tells how often a clone was seen (once, few, many) or the class of an expanded clone, and some rows leave it out.

DNA	CDR3	size	V	J	D
TGTGCCAGCAGGAGGGAGCAGTACTTC	CASRREQYF	.	TRBV6-4	TRBJ2-7	.
TGCGCCAGCAGCTTCCTCCCTTTGACGGGAGCTTTCTTT	CASSFLPLTGAFF	few	TRBV5-1	TRBJ1-1	.
TGTGCCAGCAGCCGAGTTGTGTTGGGGCATGAGCAGTTCTTC	CASSRVVLGHEQFF	.	TRBV5-5	TRBJ2-1	.
TGCAGCGTGGAACTCCGACACCGGGAGCAAGAGACCCAGTACTTC	CSVELRHREQETQYF	.	TRBV29-1	TRBJ2-5	.
TGTGCCAGCAGTATACAGGCTGGGTCAGAGACCCAGTACTTC	CASSIQAGSETQYF	.	TRBV6-5	TRBJ2-5	.
TGCAGCGTTCGCCAGGCGTTCAATGAGCAGTTCTTC	CSVRQAFNEQFF	.	TRBV29-1	TRBJ2-1	.
TGTGCCATCAGTGAGGCGGGAGGGCTGAGCGAGCAGTACTTC	CAISEAGGLSEQYF	.	TRBV10-3	TRBJ2-7	TRBD2
TGCGCCAGCAAAGGGTTCGGCACTGAAGCTTTCTTT	CASKGFGTEAFF	few	TRBV10-1	TRBJ1-1	.
TGTGCCAGCAGTTACAAGGGTGAGCAGTTCTTC	CASSYKGEQFF	.	TRBV6-6	TRBJ2-1	.
TGTGCCAGCAGTTTAGGAGTTCGGCAGCCCCAGCATTTT	CASSLGVRQPQHF	.	TRBV28	TRBJ1-5	.
TGTGCCAGCAGTGAGGTGAATCAGGAGCAGTACTTC	CASSEVNQEQYF	.	TRBV2	TRBJ2-7	.
TGTGCCAGCAGCCGAAGCGGGTCTTCAGTCAGGGAGCAGTTCTTC	CASSRSGSSVREQFF	.	TRBV7-6	TRBJ2-1	.
TGTGCCAGCAGCGTAGGAGGGGGAACCGGCGAGCAGTACTTC	CASSVGGGTGEQYF	once	TRBV9	TRBJ2-7	.
TGTGCCAGCAGTTTGTCACAGGGGGATACGCAGTATTTT	CASSLSQGDTQYF	.	TRBV27	TRBJ2-3	TRBD1
TGTGCCACCCGGGAGAGATTCAACACCGGGGAGCTGTTTTTT	CATRERFNTGELFF	.	TRBV9	TRBJ2-2	.
TGTGCCTGGAGTGCCACACCCCACTATGGCTACACCTTC	CAWSATPHYGYTF	.	TRBV30	TRBJ1-2	.
TGTGCCAGCAGCTCCCAGACCGGGACCTACGAGCAGTACTTC	CASSSQTGTYEQYF	.	TRBV7-8	TRBJ2-7	.
TGTGCCAGCAGCATTGGACAGGGCTCCTACAATGAGCAGTTCTTC	CASSIGQGSYNEQFF	.	TRBV14	TRBJ2-1	TRBD1
TGTGCCAGCAGCCCGGACCTACCGGGGCCCTATCAGCCCCAGCATTTT	CASSPDLPGPYQPQHF	.	TRBV4-2	TRBJ1-5	.
TGTGCCAGTAGTATATTGGGACAGGGGGAACGTCAGCCCCAGCATTTT	CASSILGQGERQPQHF	.	TRBV19	TRBJ1-5	TRBD1
TGTGCCAGCAGTGGGGACTTCAATGAGCAGTTCTTC	CASSGDFNEQFF	once	TRBV6-5	TRBJ2-1	.
TGTGCCAGCACTCCCCCGGGACTAGCTAGCCTGCACACAGATACGCAGTATTTT	CASTPPGLASLHTDTQYF	once	TRBV28	TRBJ2-3	TRBD2
TGTGCCAGCAGTTCGGGACCTAATTCCTACGAGCAGTACTTC	CASSSGPNSYEQYF	.	TRBV6-6	TRBJ2-7	.
TGTGCCAGCAGGGACGGGTATCAGCCCCAGCATTTT	CASRDGYQPQHF	once	TRBV6-1	TRBJ1-5	.
TGTGCCAGCAGTGTCTGGGGAGGGAACACTGAAGCTTTCTTT	CASSVWGGNTEAFF	.	TRBV27	TRBJ1-1	.
TGTGCCAGCAGTGCACAGGGGGGGGAAAAACTGTTTTTT	CASSAQGGEKLFF	.	TRBV27	TRBJ1-4	TRBD1
TGCGCCAGCAGCTTGTTCGGGACAGGGGGTTACGAGCAGTACTTC	CASSLFGTGGYEQYF	.	TRBV5-1	TRBJ2-7	TRBD1
TGTGCCTGGAGTCGCCTCGGGGGACAGGGGTCCAGCACAGATACGCAGTATTTT	CAWSRLGGQGSSTDTQYF	.	TRBV30	TRBJ2-3	TRBD1
TGTGCCAGCAGTTCACCCGGCCGTCCTGGCCAAGAGACCCAGTACTTC	CASSSPGRPGQETQYF	.	TRBV6-5	TRBJ2-5	.
TGTGCCAGCAGTCCCCCAGGTTACAACACCGGGGAGCTGTTTTTT	CASSPPGYNTGELFF	.	TRBV28	TRBJ2-2	.
TGTGCCGCAGATGACAGGGGGGATTTCCCTTACGAGCAGTACTTC	CAADDRGDFPYEQYF	.	TRBV10-3	TRBJ2-7	TRBD1
TGTGCCATCAGGTCGGGACAGGGGTTGCACGAGCAGTACTTC	CAIRSGQGLHEQYF	.	TRBV10-3	TRBJ2-7	TRBD1
TGTGCCAGCAGCGGAGACGGGAACTACGAGCAGTACTTC	CASSGDGNYEQYF	few	TRBV9	TRBJ2-7	.
TGTGCCAGCAGCGGGACAGGGGGTAATGAAAAACTGTTTTTT	CASSGTGGNEKLFF	.	TRBV6-6	TRBJ1-4	TRBD1
TGCAGCGTCAGCGACAGGGGAGAGACCCAGTACTTC	CSVSDRGETQYF	once	TRBV29-1	TRBJ2-5	TRBD1
TGCGCCAGCAGTCAATCTCAGAGGGGACAGGGTTGGGATACGCAGTATTTT	CASSQSQRGQGWDTQYF	.	TRBV23-1	TRBJ2-3	TRBD1
TGTGCCAGCAGCCCCAGGGAGGGGACTGAAGCTTTCTTT	CASSPREGTEAFF	.	TRBV7-6	TRBJ1-1	.
TGTGCCAGCAGTTCCCAGGGGGAAAATCAGCCCCAGCATTTT	CASSSQGENQPQHF	.	TRBV28	TRBJ1-5	TRBD1
TGTGCCAGCAGCTTGATTGCTAGCGGGGCCTACGAGCAGTACTTC	CASSLIASGAYEQYF	once	TRBV11-2	TRBJ2-7	TRBD2
TGCGCCAGCAGGCCCTTAGCTACACAAGAGACCCAGTACTTC	CASRPLATQETQYF	.	TRBV5-1	TRBJ2-5	.
TGTGCCAGCAGCTTCGACGGGAAGTCCTACAATGAGCAGTTCTTC	CASSFDGKSYNEQFF	.	TRBV5-4	TRBJ2-1	.
TGTGCCAGCAGCGTAGGGTTAGCGGGAATTGGAGAGACCCAGTACTTC	CASSVGLAGIGETQYF	few	TRBV9	TRBJ2-5	TRBD2
TGTGCCAGCACCCAAGGGACAGGGGTGGGAGGAGAGACCCAGTACTTC	CASTQGTGVGGETQYF	.	TRBV25-1	TRBJ2-5	TRBD1
TGTGCCAGCAGTCCCGCGTTGGGGTCGGAAGCTTTCTTT	CASSPALGSEAFF	.	TRBV27	TRBJ1-1	.
TGTGCCACCAGCAGAGATTGGGATACGCAGTATTTT	CATSRDWDTQYF	.	TRBV15	TRBJ2-3	.
TGCGCCAGCAGCTTGGACTTGCGACAAGAGACCCAGTACTTC	CASSLDLRQETQYF	.	TRBV5-1	TRBJ2-5	.
TGCAGCGCCACAGGGGCCGTGATGAACACTGAAGCTTTCTTT	CSATGAVMNTEAFF	few	TRBV29-1	TRBJ1-1	TRBD1
TGTGCCAGCAGCTTACTCGTCCGGGACACAAATCAGCCCCAGCATTTT	CASSLLVRDTNQPQHF	.	TRBV7-8	TRBJ1-5	.
TGTGCCAGCAGTCGCTTCGGGACTCCTCAGGAGACCCAGTACTTC	CASSRFGTPQETQYF	.	TRBV6-5	TRBJ2-5	.